The present T cell receptor (beta chain) was sequenced within a study of T-cell reconstitution after alpha-beta-depleted transplantation in children. CDR3 length equals 17 residues. The germline CDR1 and CDR2 sequences are MNHEY and SMNVEV (reference sequence). Trimming removed 7 bases from V and 2 bases from J; junction bases left unmatched: 11. Study results and caveats: Expanded graft clones, several hundred of them, were reportedly the source of alpha-beta T cells about two months after transplant.

Note on this clonotype: The target antigen is unknown.

Unique molecular identifiers were incorporated when the TCRbeta library was constructed. MiXCR, applied by TCRdb to the PCR reads, yields one record per CDR3 protein. The sample consists of more than 400,000 distinct CDR3 sequences, about 45% of them appearing once. The sequence was collected from a girl aged 2-10 years with aplastic anemia, due to receive a stem cell transplant. The chain carries TRBV27 and TRBJ2-2; TRBD2 agrees at 9 bases. The sample in question was PBMCs, obtained before TCRalphabeta/CD19-depleted stem cell transplant. DNA of the CDR3: TGTGCCAGCACTATTGGGGCGGGAGGGATCAACACCGGGGAGCTGTTTTTT. Protein product: CASTIGAGGINTGELFF.